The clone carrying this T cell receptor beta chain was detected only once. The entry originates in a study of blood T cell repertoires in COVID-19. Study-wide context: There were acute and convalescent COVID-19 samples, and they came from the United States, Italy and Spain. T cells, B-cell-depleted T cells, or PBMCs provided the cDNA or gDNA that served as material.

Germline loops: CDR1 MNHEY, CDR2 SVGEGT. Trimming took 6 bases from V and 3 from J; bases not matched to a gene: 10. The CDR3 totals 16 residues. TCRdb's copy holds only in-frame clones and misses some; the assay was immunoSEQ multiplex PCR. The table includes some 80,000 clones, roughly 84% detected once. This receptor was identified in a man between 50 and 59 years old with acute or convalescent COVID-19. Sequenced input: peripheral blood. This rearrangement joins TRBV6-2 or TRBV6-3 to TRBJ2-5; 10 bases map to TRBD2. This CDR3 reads CASSLRAGGREETQYF. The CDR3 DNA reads TGTGCCAGCAGCCTTCGAGCGGGAGGGCGGGAAGAGACCCAGTACTTC.